These 27 T cell receptor beta chains were all obtained from the same sample, sequenced in a study of cytomegalovirus exposure and HLA in healthy donors (TCRdb year 2017). The library was built by means of the immunoSEQ multiplex PCR assay. For the multiplex PCR, a mixture combining 60 forward primers for TCR Vbeta segments and 13 reverse primers for TCR Jbeta segments was used. In its TCRdb copy, this immuneACCESS table keeps in-frame sequences only and misses some clones. Where compared with another copy, unresolved V genes explain less than half of these, and the others have no known cause. In this sample's table one finds about 88,000 clones. The top ten clones comprise 5.5% to 6.5% of the sample. Sequenced input: PBMCs. The receptors come from a girl between 5 and 17 years old in good health and CMV-seropositive.

The gene calls are TRBV5-3 and TRBJ2-7; D is ambiguous. TRBV5-3 is an open reading frame, and its role is uncertain. This CDR3 comprises 16 residues. With 10 bases removed from V and 0 bases from J, the gap between germline ends came to 23 bases. Here the CDR3 reads CAVYKAAQKSSYEQYV. The CDR3, as DNA: TGTGCCGTATACAAAGCAGCACAGAAGAGCTCCTACGAGCAGTACGTC.

The chain joins TRBV2 to TRBJ2-5, with 15 bases identical to TRBD2. This CDR3 contains 16 residues. Germline values: CDR1 SNHLY, CDR2 FYNNEI. The V segment lost 3 bases and the J segment 11 bases; nucleotides outside the gene matches: 10. As DNA, the CDR3 is TGTGCCAGCAGTGACAGGACTAGCGGGGGGGGCCGGGAGCAGTACTTC. Translation: CASSDRTSGGGREQYF. The complete variable domain, with remaining parts taken from reference TRBV2 and TRBJ2-5, reads EPEVTQTPSHQVTQMGQEVILRCVPISNHLYFYWYRQILGQKVEFLVSFYNNEISEKSEIFDDQFSVERPDGSNFTLKIRSTKLEDSAMYFCASSDRTSGGGREQYFGPGTRLLVL.

This sequence joins TRBV10-3 and TRBJ1-5; D possibly corresponds to TRBD1 (6 bases). The CDR3 extends over 13 amino acids. Looked up from germline, CDR1 is ENHRY and CDR2 is SYGVKD. V was shortened by 4 bases and J by 5 bases, with 9 bases between the two germline ends. The CDR3 region is CAISAGEHQPQHF. The DNA of the CDR3 is TGTGCCATCAGTGCAGGGGAACATCAGCCCCAGCATTTT.

A remark on this clone: The junction departs from germline at one end; a sequencing error may be responsible. The DNA for the CDR3 is TGTGCCAGCACAGGGCTCATGAACACTGAAGATTTCTTT. This translates into CASTGLMNTEDFF. The V call is TRBV6-5, the J call TRBJ1-1, with D possibly matching TRBD1 (5 bases). This CDR3 contains 13 residues. Germline loops: CDR1 MNHEY, CDR2 SVGAGI.

The chain carries TRBV4-2 and TRBJ1-5; the match to TRBD1 covers 11 bases. J was trimmed by 6 bases and V by 0 bases; bases with no gene match: 13. The CDR3 is 19 amino acids. Germline values: CDR1 LGHNA, CDR2 YNFKEQ. DNA for the CDR3: TGTGCCAGCAGCCAAGATTCCCCCGGGTGGGACAGGGGGTCTCAGCCCCAGCATTTT. The encoded protein is CASSQDSPGWDRGSQPQHF.

This chain uses TRBV19 with TRBJ1-5; D may be TRBD1 (5 bases). V was pared by 9 bases and J by 5 bases, with 23 bases between. CDR1 LNHDA and CDR2 SQIVND come from the germline V gene (reference sequence). The CDR3 covers 16 residues. The CDR3 sequence is CASLGHSTGYDQPQHF. The CDR3 region has the DNA TGTGCCAGCCTAGGACATAGTACCGGGTACGATCAGCCCCAGCATTTT. Together with reference TRBV19 and TRBJ1-5, the CDR3 gives the full variable domain: DGGITQSPKYLFRKEGQNVTLSCEQNLNHDAMYWYRQDPGQGLRLIYYSQIVNDFQKGDIAEGYSVSREKKESFPLTVTSAQKNPTAFYLCASLGHSTGYDQPQHFGDGTRLSIL.

This chain connects TRBV4-3 to TRBJ1-2, with D hard to call. CDR1 is LGHNA and CDR2 is YSLEER in the germline V gene. The CDR3 extends over 15 amino acids. Trimming took off 0 bases at V and 2 bases at J, with 10 bases between the two ends. Here the CDR3 reads CASSQDMRENYGYTF. CDR3 DNA sequence: TGCGCCAGCAGCCAAGATATGAGGGAGAACTATGGCTACACCTTC.

This chain joins TRBV5-1 and TRBJ1-2; 7 bases agree with TRBD1. The ends lost 4 bases at V and 4 bases at J; junction bases unmatched: 10. CDR3 length: 15 amino acids. Germline loops: CDR1 SGHRS, CDR2 YFSETQ. The CDR3 here is CASSPTGQAVYGYTF. CDR3 DNA: TGCGCCAGCAGCCCAACCGGACAGGCCGTCTATGGCTACACCTTC. Filled out from reference TRBV5-1 and TRBJ1-2, the complete variable domain reads KAGVTQTPRYLIKTRGQQVTLSCSPISGHRSVSWYQQTPGQGLQFLFEYFSETQRNKGNFPGRFSGRQFSNSRSEMNVSTLELGDSALYLCASSPTGQAVYGYTFGSGTRLTVV.

The CDR3 nucleotides read TGCGCCAGCAGCCAACTAGCGGAACTCGATACGCAGTATTTT. Translating it yields CASSQLAELDTQYF. The J gene is TRBJ2-3, the V gene TRBV4-3; 7 bases fit TRBD2. Germline CDR1 and CDR2: LGHNA and YSLEER. The CDR3 is 14 residues long. Trimming removed 2 bases from V and 6 bases from J; junction bases left unmatched: 5.

The rearrangement uses TRBV5-4 and TRBJ2-7; 7 bases line up with TRBD2. The CDR3 totals 15 residues. CDR1 is SGHNT, CDR2 YYREEE, per germline (reference sequence). V shed 2 bases and J 7 bases; nucleotides not matched to a gene: 12. The CDR3 reads CASSLGWGLADEQYF. CDR3 nucleotide sequence: TGTGCCAGCAGCTTAGGATGGGGCCTAGCGGATGAGCAGTACTTC.

About this clone itself: An end of the junction does not agree with germline; a read error may underlie this. The rearrangement uses TRBV9 and TRBJ1-1, with D perhaps TRBD1 (6 bases). This CDR3 has 14 amino acids. Germline V gene lookup returns CDR1 SGDLS and CDR2 YYNGEE. CDR3 DNA: TGTGCCAGCATCGAGGGGGTGGGTCGGATTGAAGATTTCTTT. Translating it yields CASIEGVGRIEDFF.

V usage is TRBV6-6 and J usage is TRBJ1-1, with D unresolved. Germline V gives CDR1 MNHNY, CDR2 SVGAGI (reference sequence). The length of the CDR3 is 14 residues. Trimming removed 4 bases at V and 1 base at J, with 10 bases between. The CDR3 bases are TGTGCCAGCAGTTCCCTAGTTGCGAACACTGAAGCTTTCTTT. This translates into CASSSLVANTEAFF.

Here the CDR3 DNA reads TGTGCCAGCAGCTTGGCGGGGGGAAGGCAGTACGTC. This gives the protein CASSLAGGRQYV. This chain joins TRBV11-3 and TRBJ2-7; 8 nucleotides agree with TRBD2. V lost 3 bases to trimming and J lost 9 bases; unmatched junction nucleotides: 4. This CDR3 contains 12 residues. Germline V gene lookup returns CDR1 SGHNT and CDR2 YENEEA.

This sequence joins TRBV30 and TRBJ1-1; TRBD1 might be the D (6 bases). Germline loops: CDR1 GTSNPN, CDR2 SVGIG (reference sequence). The ends were cut back, 8 bases at V and 3 bases at J, with 22 bases in the middle. The CDR3 runs 15 residues. CDR3 sequence: CAGTFGGLGDTEAFF. DNA of the CDR3: TGTGCCGGGACATTCGGGGGGCTGGGGGACACTGAAGCTTTCTTT.

The rearrangement links TRBV6-5 to TRBJ2-5, with 10 bases aligning to TRBD1. V lost 5 bases, J lost 5 bases, and 5 bases stayed unmatched. Germline V gives CDR1 MNHEY, CDR2 SVGAGI. The CDR3 covers 14 residues. Here the CDR3 DNA reads TGTGCCAGCAGTACCCGGACAGGGGGGGAGACCCAGTACTTC. Amino acid sequence: CASSTRTGGETQYF.

This chain links TRBV10-3 with TRBJ1-6; D ambiguous. Germline loops: CDR1 ENHRY, CDR2 SYGVKD. The CDR3 runs 14 residues. V was trimmed by 9 bases and J by 1 base, leaving 10 bases between them. The CDR3 DNA reads as TGTGCCATATCACCAGATTCCTATAATTCACCCCTCCACTTT. Amino acid sequence: CAISPDSYNSPLHF.

The chain uses TRBV28 and TRBJ1-5; 12 nucleotides align to TRBD1. Trimming at V came to 4 bases and at J to 6 bases, leaving 4 bases not matched to a gene. The CDR3 consists of 15 residues. The germline gives CDR1 MDHEN, CDR2 SYDVKM. CDR3 sequence (DNA): TGTGCCAGCAGTTCTCCGGGACAGGGGGCTCAGCCCCAGCATTTT. It encodes CASSSPGQGAQPQHF.

The chain carries TRBV21-1 and TRBJ2-7; the table gives TRBD2 as D, unverified against the DNA. TRBV21-1 is described as a pseudogene. The CDR3 is made up of 13 amino acids. CDR3 sequence (DNA): TGTGCCAGCAGCAACGGACTGGGCTTCGCGCAGTACGTC. Its protein is CASSNGLGFAQYV.

Of note for this clone: Distinct nucleotide sequences in the sample also encode this CDR3. CDR3 sequence reads: CASGLVQGRTEAFF. In nucleotides, the CDR3 is TGTGCTAGTGGTTTGGTACAGGGAAGAACTGAAGCTTTCTTT. This chain links TRBV12-5 with TRBJ1-1; D is perhaps TRBD1 (6 bases). The CDR3 extends over 14 amino acids. V was cut by 0 bases and J by 5 bases, with 10 bases left in between. Germline values: CDR1 LGHNT, CDR2 FRNRAP. The full variable domain, its missing parts supplied by reference TRBV12-5 and TRBJ1-1, is DARVTQTPRHKVTEMGQEVTMRCQPILGHNTVFWYRQTMMQGLELLAYFRNRAPLDDSGMPKDRFSAEMPDATLATLKIQPSEPRDSAVYFCASGLVQGRTEAFFGQGTRLTVV.

This rearrangement joins TRBV6-1 to TRBJ1-5, with 7 bases matching TRBD1. This CDR3 is built from 15 residues. Losses at the gene ends were 4 bases for V and 4 bases for J; bases not matched to a gene: 7. Germline CDR1 is MNHNS and CDR2 is SASEGT. DNA for the CDR3: TGTGCCAGCAGTGCGCAGGGGGGCTCAAATCAGCCCCAGCATTTT. This encodes CASSAQGGSNQPQHF.

V is TRBV9 and J is TRBJ2-1; 11 nucleotides align to TRBD2. In germline, CDR1 is SGDLS, CDR2 YYNGEE. V gave up 0 bases and J gave up 7 bases; unmatched junction bases: 6. The CDR3 runs to 16 residues. As DNA, the CDR3 is TGTGCCAGCAGCGTAGGAGGGCTAGCGGGGGGAAATGAGCAGTTCTTC. It codes for CASSVGGLAGGNEQFF.

The gene calls are TRBV7-2 and TRBJ2-5, with D possibly being TRBD2 (6 bases). From germline, CDR1 is SGHTA and CDR2 FQGNSA. CDR3 length equals 13 residues. The V and J ends lost 5 bases and 6 bases respectively, with 13 bases between them. The chain's CDR3 is CASSPGDLKTQYF. In DNA, the CDR3 is TGTGCCAGCAGCCCGGGGGATTTGAAGACCCAGTACTTC.

The CDR3 sequence is CASSVAGGGDNSPLHF. CDR3 bases: TGTGCCAGCAGCGTAGCCGGAGGTGGGGATAATTCACCCCTCCACTTT. The genes are TRBV9 and TRBJ1-6; the D is unclear. V was clipped by 0 bases and J by 5 bases, with 12 bases between them. CDR1 SGDLS and CDR2 YYNGEE come from the germline V gene. This CDR3 has 16 residues.

A note on this clone: Other DNA sequences within the sample encode an identical CDR3. For the CDR3, the DNA is TGTGCCAGCAGCTTGGGACAGGGGGTTTCCTACGAGCAGTACTTC. Protein product: CASSLGQGVSYEQYF. The chain links TRBV5-5 to TRBJ2-7; TRBD1 aligns across 9 bases. The CDR3 is 15 amino acids. From germline, CDR1 is SGHKS and CDR2 YYEKEE (reference sequence). V trimming: 0 bases; J trimming: 1 base; junction bases outside the gene matches: 2.

V usage is TRBV7-9 and J usage is TRBJ2-1; 11 bases line up with TRBD2. The trim removed 0 bases at V and 1 base at J, leaving 5 bases unmatched. CDR1 and CDR2 (germline): SEHNR, FQNEAQ (reference sequence). The CDR3 consists of 18 residues. The CDR3 nucleotides read TGTGCCAGCAGCTTAGCGTCAACTAGCGGGGGTTCCTACAATGAGCAGTTCTTC. Protein: CASSLASTSGGSYNEQFF.

This chain connects TRBV13 to TRBJ1-1, with D possibly matching TRBD1 (5 bases). The V end was cut by 5 bases, the J end by 1 base, with 8 bases between. The CDR3 sequence is 13 residues long. Germline CDR1 and CDR2: PRHDT and FYEKMQ (reference sequence). The CDR3 sequence is CASSGRGNTEAFF. CDR3 coding DNA: TGTGCCAGCAGCGGAAGGGGGAACACTGAAGCTTTCTTT.

This chain links TRBV7-2 with TRBJ2-3; 12 bases map to TRBD2. CDR1 SGHTA and CDR2 FQGNSA come from the germline V gene. The CDR3 sequence is 17 residues long. Losses at the gene ends were 0 bases for V and 7 bases for J; bases not matched to a gene: 8. CDR3 protein: CASSLAETSGGIYTQYF. CDR3 DNA sequence: TGTGCCAGCAGCTTAGCGGAGACTAGCGGGGGTATCTATACGCAGTATTTT.